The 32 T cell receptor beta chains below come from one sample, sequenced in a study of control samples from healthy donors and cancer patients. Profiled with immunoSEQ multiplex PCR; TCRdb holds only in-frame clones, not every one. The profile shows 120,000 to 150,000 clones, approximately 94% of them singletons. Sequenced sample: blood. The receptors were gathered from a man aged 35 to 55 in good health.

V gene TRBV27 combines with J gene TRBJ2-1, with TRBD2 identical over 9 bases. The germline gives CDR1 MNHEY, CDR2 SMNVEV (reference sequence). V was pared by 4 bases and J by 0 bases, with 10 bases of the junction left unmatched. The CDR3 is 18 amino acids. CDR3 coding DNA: TGTGCCAGCAGTTGGGAAACTAGCGGGCTTATCTCCTACAATGAGCAGTTCTTC. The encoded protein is CASSWETSGLISYNEQFF.

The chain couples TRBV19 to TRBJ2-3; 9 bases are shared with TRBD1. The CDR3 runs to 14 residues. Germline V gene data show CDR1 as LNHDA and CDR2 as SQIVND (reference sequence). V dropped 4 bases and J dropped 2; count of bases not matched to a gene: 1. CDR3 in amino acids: CASSNRGLTDTQYF. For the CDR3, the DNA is TGTGCCAGTAGTAACAGGGGGCTCACAGATACGCAGTATTTT. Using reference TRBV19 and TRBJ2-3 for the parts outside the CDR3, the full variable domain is DGGITQSPKYLFRKEGQNVTLSCEQNLNHDAMYWYRQDPGQGLRLIYYSQIVNDFQKGDIAEGYSVSREKKESFPLTVTSAQKNPTAFYLCASSNRGLTDTQYFGPGTRLTVL.

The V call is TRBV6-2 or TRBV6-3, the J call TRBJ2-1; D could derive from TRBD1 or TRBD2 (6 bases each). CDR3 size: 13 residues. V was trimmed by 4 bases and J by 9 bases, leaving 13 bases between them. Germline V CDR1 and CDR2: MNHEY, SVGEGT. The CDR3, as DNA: TGTGCCAGCAGTTTTGGGGGGCCGGGTGAGCAGTTCTTC. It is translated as CASSFGGPGEQFF.

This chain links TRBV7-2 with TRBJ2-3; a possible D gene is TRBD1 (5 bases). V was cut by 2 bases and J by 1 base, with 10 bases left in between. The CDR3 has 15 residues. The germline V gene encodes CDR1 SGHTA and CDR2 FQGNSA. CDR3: CASSLSLTGTDTQYF. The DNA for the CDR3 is TGTGCCAGCAGCTTATCCCTGACAGGCACAGATACGCAGTATTTT. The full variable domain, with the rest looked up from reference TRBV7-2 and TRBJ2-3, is GAGVSQSPSNKVTEKGKDVELRCDPISGHTALYWYRQSLGQGLEFLIYFQGNSAPDKSGLPSDRFSAERTGGSVSTLTIQRTQQEDSAVYLCASSLSLTGTDTQYFGPGTRLTVL.

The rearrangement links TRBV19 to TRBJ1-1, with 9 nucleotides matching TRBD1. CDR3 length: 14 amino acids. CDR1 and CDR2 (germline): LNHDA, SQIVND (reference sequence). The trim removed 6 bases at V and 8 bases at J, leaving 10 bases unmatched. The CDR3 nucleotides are TGTGCCAGTAGCCTGGACCGGGACAGGGTAGAAGCTTTCTTT. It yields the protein CASSLDRDRVEAFF.

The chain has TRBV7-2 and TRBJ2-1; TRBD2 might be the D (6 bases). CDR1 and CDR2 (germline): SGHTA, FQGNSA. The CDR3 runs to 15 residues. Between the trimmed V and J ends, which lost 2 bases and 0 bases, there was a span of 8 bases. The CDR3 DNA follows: TGTGCCAGCAGCTTATCGACTAGCTCCTACAATGAGCAGTTCTTC. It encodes CASSLSTSSYNEQFF. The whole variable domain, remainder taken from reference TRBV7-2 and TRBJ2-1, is GAGVSQSPSNKVTEKGKDVELRCDPISGHTALYWYRQSLGQGLEFLIYFQGNSAPDKSGLPSDRFSAERTGGSVSTLTIQRTQQEDSAVYLCASSLSTSSYNEQFFGPGTRLTVL.

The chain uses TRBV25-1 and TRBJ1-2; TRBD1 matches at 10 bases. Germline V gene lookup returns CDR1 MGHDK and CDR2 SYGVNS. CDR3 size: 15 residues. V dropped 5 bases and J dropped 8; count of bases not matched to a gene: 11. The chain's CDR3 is CASSPSLGQGLGYTF. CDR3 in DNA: TGTGCCAGCAGTCCGAGCCTGGGACAGGGGCTAGGCTACACCTTC.

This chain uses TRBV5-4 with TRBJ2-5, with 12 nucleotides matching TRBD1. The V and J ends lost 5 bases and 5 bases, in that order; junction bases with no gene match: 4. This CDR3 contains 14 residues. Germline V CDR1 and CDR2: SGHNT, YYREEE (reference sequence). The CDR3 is CASRRDRGQETQYF. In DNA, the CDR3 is TGTGCCAGCAGACGGGACAGGGGGCAGGAGACCCAGTACTTC.

Written as DNA, the CDR3 is TGCGCCAGCAGCTACGGGACAGGGAATGAAAAACTGTTTTTT. The encoded protein is CASSYGTGNEKLFF. This chain connects TRBV5-1 to TRBJ1-4, with 9 positions matching TRBD1. Trimming cost V 3 bases and J 5 bases; bases outside gene matches: 2. The CDR3 sequence is 14 residues long. Germline V gives CDR1 SGHRS, CDR2 YFSETQ.

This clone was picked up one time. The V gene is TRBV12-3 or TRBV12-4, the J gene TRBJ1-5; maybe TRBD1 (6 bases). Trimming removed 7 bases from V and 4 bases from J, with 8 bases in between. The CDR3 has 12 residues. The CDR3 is CASKQGNQPQHF. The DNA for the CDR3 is TGTGCCAGCAAGCAGGGGAATCAGCCCCAGCATTTT.

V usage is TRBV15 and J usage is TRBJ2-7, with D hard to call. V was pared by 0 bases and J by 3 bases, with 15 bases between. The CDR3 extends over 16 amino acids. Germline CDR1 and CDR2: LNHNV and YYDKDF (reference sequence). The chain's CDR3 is CATSRDSGSLNYEQYF. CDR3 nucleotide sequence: TGTGCCACCAGCAGAGATTCTGGGTCGCTTAACTACGAGCAGTACTTC.

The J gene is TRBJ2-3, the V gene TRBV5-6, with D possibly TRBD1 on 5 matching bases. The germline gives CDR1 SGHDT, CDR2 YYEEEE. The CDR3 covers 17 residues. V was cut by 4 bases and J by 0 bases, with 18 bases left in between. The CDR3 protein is CASSAVWVDTSTDTQYF. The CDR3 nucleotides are TGTGCCAGCAGCGCCGTCTGGGTGGACACTAGCACAGATACGCAGTATTTT. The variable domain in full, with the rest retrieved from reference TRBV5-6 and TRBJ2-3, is DAGVTQSPTHLIKTRGQQVTLRCSPKSGHDTVSWYQQALGQGPQFIFQYYEEEERQRGNFPDRFSGHQFPNYSSELNVNALLLGDSALYLCASSAVWVDTSTDTQYFGPGTRLTVL.

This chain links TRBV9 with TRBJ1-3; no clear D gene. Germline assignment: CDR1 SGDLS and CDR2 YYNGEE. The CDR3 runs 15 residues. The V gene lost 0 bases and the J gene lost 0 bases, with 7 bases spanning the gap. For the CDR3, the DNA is TGTGCCAGCAGCGTAGAGGTGGACTCTGGAAACACCATATATTTT. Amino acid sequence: CASSVEVDSGNTIYF.

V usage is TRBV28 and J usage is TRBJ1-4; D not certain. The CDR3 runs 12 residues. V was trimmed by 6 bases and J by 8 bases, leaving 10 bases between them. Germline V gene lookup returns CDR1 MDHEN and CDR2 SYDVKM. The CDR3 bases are TGTGCCAGCAGCATCATAAGGGAAAAACTGTTTTTT. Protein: CASSIIREKLFF.

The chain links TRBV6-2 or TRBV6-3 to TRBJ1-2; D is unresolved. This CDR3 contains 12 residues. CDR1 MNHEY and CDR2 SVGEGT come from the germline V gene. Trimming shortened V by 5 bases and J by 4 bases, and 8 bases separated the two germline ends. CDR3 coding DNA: TGTGCCAGCAGTGCGGGATTCTATGGCTACACCTTC. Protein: CASSAGFYGYTF.

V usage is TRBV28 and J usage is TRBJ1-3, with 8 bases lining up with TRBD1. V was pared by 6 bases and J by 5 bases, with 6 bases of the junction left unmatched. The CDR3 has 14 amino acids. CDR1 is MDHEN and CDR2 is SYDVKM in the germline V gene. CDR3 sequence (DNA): TGTGCCAGCAGCGGACAGGGCCTCCGAAACACCATATATTTT. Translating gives CASSGQGLRNTIYF. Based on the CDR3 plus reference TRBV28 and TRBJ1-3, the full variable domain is DVKVTQSSRYLVKRTGEKVFLECVQDMDHENMFWYRQDPGLGLRLIYFSYDVKMKEKGDIPEGYSVSREKKERFSLILESASTNQTSMYLCASSGQGLRNTIYFGEGSWLTVV.

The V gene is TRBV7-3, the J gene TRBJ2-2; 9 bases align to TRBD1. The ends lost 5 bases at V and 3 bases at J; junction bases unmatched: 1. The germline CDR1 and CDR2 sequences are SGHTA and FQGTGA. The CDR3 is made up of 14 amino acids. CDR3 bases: TGTGCCAGCAGCACAGGGGGCCACACCGGGGAGCTGTTTTTT. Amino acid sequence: CASSTGGHTGELFF.

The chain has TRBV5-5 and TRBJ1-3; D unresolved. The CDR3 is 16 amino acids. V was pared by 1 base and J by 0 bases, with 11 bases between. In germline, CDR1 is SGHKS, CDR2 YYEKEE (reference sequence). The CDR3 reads CASSLYSTHSGNTIYF. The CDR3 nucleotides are TGTGCCAGCAGCTTGTATAGCACCCACTCTGGAAACACCATATATTTT.

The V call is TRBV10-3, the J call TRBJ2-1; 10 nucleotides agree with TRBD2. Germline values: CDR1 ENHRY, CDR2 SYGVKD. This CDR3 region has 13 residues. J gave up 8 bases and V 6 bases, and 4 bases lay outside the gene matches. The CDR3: CAIRGLAYDEQFF. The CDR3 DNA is TGTGCCATCAGGGGACTAGCGTACGATGAGCAGTTCTTC.

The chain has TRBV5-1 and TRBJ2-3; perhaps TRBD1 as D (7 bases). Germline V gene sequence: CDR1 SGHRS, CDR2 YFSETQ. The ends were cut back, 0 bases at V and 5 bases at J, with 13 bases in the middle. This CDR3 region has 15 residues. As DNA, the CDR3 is TGCGCCAGCAGCTTGGTAGGGGGCGGGATAGATACGCAGTATTTT. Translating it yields CASSLVGGGIDTQYF.

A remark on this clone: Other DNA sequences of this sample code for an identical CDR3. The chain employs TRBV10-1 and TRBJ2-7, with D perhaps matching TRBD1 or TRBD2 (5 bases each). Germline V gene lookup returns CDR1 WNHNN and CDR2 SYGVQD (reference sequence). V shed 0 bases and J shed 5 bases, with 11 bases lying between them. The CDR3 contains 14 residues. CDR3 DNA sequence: TGCGCCAGCAGTGAGTCGGGGGACGCCGACGAGCAGTACTTC. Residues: CASSESGDADEQYF.

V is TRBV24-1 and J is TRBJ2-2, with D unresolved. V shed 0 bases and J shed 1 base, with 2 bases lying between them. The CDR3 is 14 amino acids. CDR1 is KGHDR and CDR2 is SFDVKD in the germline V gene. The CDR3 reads CATSDLVNTGELFF. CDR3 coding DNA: TGTGCCACCAGTGATTTGGTGAACACCGGGGAGCTGTTTTTT.

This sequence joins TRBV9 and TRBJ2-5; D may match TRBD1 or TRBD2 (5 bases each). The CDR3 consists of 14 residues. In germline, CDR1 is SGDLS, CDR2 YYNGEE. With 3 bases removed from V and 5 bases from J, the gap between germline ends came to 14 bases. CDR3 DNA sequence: TGTGCCAGCAGCGAGGGGAGAGGTCTGGAGACCCAGTACTTC. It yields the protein CASSEGRGLETQYF. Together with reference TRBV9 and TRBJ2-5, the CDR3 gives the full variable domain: DSGVTQTPKHLITATGQRVTLRCSPRSGDLSVYWYQQSLDQGLQFLIQYYNGEERAKGNILERFSAQQFPDLHSELNLSSLELGDSALYFCASSEGRGLETQYFGPGTRLLVL.

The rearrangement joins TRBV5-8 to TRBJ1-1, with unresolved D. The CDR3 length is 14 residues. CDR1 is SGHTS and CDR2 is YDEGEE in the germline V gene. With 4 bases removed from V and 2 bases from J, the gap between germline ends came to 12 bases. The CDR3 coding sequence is TGTGCCAGCAGCCCGGGATTCAGAAACACTGAAGCTTTCTTT. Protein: CASSPGFRNTEAFF. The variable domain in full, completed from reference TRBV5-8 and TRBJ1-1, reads EAGVTQSPTHLIKTRGQQATLRCSPISGHTSVYWYQQALGLGLQFLLWYDEGEERNRGNFPPRFSGRQFPNYSSELNVNALELEDSALYLCASSPGFRNTEAFFGQGTRLTVV.

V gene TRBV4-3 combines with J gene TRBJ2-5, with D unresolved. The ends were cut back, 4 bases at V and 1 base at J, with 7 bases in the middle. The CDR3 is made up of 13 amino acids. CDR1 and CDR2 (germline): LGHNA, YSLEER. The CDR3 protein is CASSPGRQETQYF. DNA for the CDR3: TGCGCCAGCAGCCCCGGACGCCAAGAGACCCAGTACTTC.

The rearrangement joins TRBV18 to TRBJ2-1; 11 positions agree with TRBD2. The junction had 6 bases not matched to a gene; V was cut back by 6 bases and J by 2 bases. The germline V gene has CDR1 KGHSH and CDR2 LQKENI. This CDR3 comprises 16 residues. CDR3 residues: CASSSLGLAAYNEQFF. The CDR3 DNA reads TGTGCCAGCTCCTCCCTGGGACTAGCGGCCTACAATGAGCAGTTCTTC.

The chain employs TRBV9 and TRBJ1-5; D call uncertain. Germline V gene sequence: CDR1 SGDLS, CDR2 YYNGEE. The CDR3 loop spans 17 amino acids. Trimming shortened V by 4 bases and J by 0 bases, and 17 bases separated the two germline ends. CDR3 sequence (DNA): TGTGCCAGCAGCCCCTCCGGAAGCGACTATAGCAATCAGCCCCAGCATTTT. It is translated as CASSPSGSDYSNQPQHF.

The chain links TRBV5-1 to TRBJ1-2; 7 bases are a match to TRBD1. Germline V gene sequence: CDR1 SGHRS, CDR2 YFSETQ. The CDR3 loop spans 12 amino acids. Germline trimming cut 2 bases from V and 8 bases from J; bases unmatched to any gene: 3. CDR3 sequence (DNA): TGCGCCAGCAGCTTACCGGGACAGGGCTACACCTTC. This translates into CASSLPGQGYTF.

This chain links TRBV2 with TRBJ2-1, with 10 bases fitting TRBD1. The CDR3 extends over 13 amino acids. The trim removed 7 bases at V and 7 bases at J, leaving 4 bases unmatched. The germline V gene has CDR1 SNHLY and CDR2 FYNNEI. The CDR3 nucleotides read TGTGCCAGCACAGGGACAGGGGCTAATGAGCAGTTCTTC. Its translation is CASTGTGANEQFF. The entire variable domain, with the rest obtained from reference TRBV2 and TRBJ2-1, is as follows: EPEVTQTPSHQVTQMGQEVILRCVPISNHLYFYWYRQILGQKVEFLVSFYNNEISEKSEIFDDQFSVERPDGSNFTLKIRSTKLEDSAMYFCASTGTGANEQFFGPGTRLTVL.

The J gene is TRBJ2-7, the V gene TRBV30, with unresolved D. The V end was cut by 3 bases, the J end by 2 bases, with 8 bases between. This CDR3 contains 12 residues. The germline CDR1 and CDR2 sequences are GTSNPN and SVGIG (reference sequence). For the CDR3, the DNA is TGTGCCTGGAGCCCGATCACCTACGAGCAGTACTTC. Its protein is CAWSPITYEQYF.

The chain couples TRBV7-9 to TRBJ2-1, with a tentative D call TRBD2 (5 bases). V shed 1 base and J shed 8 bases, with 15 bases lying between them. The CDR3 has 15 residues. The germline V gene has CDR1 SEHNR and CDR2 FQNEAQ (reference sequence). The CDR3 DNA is TGTGCCAGCAGCTTAGGGTTCACGGGGTTGGATGAGCAGTTCTTC. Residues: CASSLGFTGLDEQFF.

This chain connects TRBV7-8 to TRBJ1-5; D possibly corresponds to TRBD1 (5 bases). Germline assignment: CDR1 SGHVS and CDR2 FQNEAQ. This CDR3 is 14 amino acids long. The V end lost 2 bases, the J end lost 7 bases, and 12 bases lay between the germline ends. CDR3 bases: TGTGCCAGCAGCTTAATGGGGGGTTCCCAGCCCCAGCATTTT. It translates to CASSLMGGSQPQHF.